The subject of this entry is one T cell receptor beta chain. The record originates from a study of T cells in localized non-small cell lung cancer. The CDR3 runs to 17 residues. J lost 5 bases, V lost 10 bases, and 21 bases had no gene match. CDR1 is MGHRA, CDR2 YSYEKL, per germline. Data came from immunoSEQ multiplex PCR; TCRdb stores just in-frame clones and leaves some out. The profile shows about 72,000 clones, around four fifths of them singletons. This clonotype originated in a female donor older than 55 with stage I lung adenocarcinoma. Sequenced material: peripheral blood, taken before any cancer treatment. The chain has TRBV4-1 and TRBJ1-2, with TRBD1 matching 8 bases. This CDR3 reads CATWTARAGGAVYGYTF. The CDR3 DNA follows: TGCGCCACCTGGACCGCGCGTGCAGGGGGCGCGGTATATGGCTACACCTTC.